This TCR beta chain originates from a study of blood T cells in healthy people across ages. Germline V gene data show CDR1 as DFQATT and CDR2 as SNEGSKA (reference sequence). The CDR3 has 14 residues. V lost 5 bases to trimming and J lost 6 bases, with 17 bases between them. PCR was performed a second time for roughly 7 to 12 cycles using a sample-barcoded 5' primer and a J-beta primer mix. TCRdb fed the 5' RACE reads into MiXCR, producing one record per CDR3 protein. The repertoire has about 720,000 distinct CDR3 sequences, just under 25% of them found once; the top ten carry more than 3%. This same sample was also part of a study on T cells of mothers and their children.

This receptor was taken from a boy younger than 18 in good health. Sequences were obtained from blood. The chain combines TRBV20-1 with TRBJ1-5, with no clear D. CDR3 loop: CSALPIASGQPQHF. The CDR3, as DNA: TGCAGTGCTCTCCCGATCGCATCAGGTCAGCCCCAGCATTTT.